This T cell receptor (beta chain) emerged from a study of a mutant IDH1 vaccine in newly diagnosed glioma. Study-wide context: The study gave patients eight vaccinations in weeks 1, 3, 5, 7, 11, 15, 19, 23. Previous treatment comprised radiotherapy, temozolomide, or both, mostly both. First vaccine doses came 4-6 weeks after radiotherapy alone, or with temozolomide cycles.

The time point is: week 11, during vaccination. In every dose of vaccine, 300 ug of mutant IDH1 20-mer peptide was given alongside topical imiquimod. The table came from immunoSEQ multiplex PCR; TCRdb's copy has only in-frame clones and leaves some out. The data show 35,000 to 50,000 clones, roughly 84% seen once. On this clone: Its target is not known.

There are 15 residues in the CDR3. J was trimmed by 2 bases and V by 3 bases; bases with no gene match: 5. Germline V CDR1 and CDR2: SGHRS, YFSETQ. This clonotype was obtained from a man in his forties or fifties with glioma. Material: PBMCs, obtained from a glioma patient whose treatment included an IDH1 peptide vaccine. The chain joins TRBV5-1 to TRBJ2-3; 8 bases align to TRBD1. Written as DNA, the CDR3 is TGCGCCAGCAGCTCCGGGACAGGCTACACAGATACGCAGTATTTT. Residues: CASSSGTGYTDTQYF.